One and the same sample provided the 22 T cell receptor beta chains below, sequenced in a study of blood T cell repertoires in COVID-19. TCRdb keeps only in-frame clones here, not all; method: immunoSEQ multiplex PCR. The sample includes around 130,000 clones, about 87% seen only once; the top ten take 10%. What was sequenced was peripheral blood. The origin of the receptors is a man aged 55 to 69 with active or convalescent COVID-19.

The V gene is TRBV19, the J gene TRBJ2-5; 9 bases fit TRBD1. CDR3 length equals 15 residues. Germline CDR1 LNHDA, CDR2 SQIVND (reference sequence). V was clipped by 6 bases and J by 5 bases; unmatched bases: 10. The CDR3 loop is CASSTGGYASETQYF. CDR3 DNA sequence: TGTGCCAGTAGCACAGGGGGCTACGCTTCGGAGACCCAGTACTTC.

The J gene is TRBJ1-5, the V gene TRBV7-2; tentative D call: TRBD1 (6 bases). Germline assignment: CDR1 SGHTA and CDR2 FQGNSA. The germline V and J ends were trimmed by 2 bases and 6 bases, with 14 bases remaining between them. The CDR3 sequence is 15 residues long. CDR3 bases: TGTGCCAGCAGCTTAAGTACAGGGATGGGTCAGCCCCAGCATTTT. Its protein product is CASSLSTGMGQPQHF.

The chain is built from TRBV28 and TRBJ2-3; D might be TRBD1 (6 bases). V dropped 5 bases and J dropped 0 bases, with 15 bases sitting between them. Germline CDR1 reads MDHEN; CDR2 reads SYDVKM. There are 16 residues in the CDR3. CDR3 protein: CASSLTGYTSTDTQYF. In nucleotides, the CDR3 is TGTGCCAGCAGTCTTACAGGGTACACTAGCACAGATACGCAGTATTTT.

CDR3 loop: CAISPGQATDTQYF. In DNA form, the CDR3 reads TGTGCCATCAGTCCGGGACAGGCCACAGATACGCAGTATTTT. This sequence joins TRBV10-3 and TRBJ2-3; TRBD1 matches at 8 bases. The length of the CDR3 is 14 residues. V trimming: 5 bases; J trimming: 2 bases; junction bases outside the gene matches: 3. Germline V gene lookup returns CDR1 ENHRY and CDR2 SYGVKD.

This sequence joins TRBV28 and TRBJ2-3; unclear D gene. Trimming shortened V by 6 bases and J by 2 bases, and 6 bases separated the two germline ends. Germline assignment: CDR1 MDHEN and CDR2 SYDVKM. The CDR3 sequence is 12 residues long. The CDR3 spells CASRSNTDTQYF. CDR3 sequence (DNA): TGTGCCAGCAGGTCCAACACAGATACGCAGTATTTT.

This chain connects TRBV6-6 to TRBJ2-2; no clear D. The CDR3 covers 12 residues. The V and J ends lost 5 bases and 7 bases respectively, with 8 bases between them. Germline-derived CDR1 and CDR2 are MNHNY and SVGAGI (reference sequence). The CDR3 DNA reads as TGTGCCAGCAGTCGTCCTTACGGGGAGCTGTTTTTT. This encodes CASSRPYGELFF.

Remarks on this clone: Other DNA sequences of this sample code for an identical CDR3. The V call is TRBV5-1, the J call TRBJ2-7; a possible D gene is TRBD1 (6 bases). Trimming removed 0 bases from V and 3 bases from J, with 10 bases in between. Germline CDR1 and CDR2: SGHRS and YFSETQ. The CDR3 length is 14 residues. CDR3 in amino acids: CASSLGQGIYEQYF. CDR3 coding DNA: TGCGCCAGCAGCTTGGGTCAGGGGATCTACGAGCAGTACTTC.

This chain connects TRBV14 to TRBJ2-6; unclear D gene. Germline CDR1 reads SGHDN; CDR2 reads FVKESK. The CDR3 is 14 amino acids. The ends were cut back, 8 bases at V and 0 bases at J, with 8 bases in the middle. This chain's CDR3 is CASHSSSGANVLTF. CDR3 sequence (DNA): TGTGCCAGCCATAGCAGCTCTGGGGCCAACGTCCTGACTTTC.

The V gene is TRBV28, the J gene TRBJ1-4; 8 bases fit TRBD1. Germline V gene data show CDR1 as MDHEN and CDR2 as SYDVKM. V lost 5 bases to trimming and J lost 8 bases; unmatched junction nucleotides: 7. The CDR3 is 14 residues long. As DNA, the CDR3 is TGTGCCAGCAGTCCCCACAGGGGGGAGGAAAAACTGTTTTTT. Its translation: CASSPHRGEEKLFF.

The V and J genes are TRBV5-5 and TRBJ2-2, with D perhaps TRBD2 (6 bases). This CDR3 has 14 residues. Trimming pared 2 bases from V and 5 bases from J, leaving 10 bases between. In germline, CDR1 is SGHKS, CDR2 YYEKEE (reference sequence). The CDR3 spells CASSFLGGTGELFF. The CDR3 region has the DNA TGTGCCAGCAGCTTTCTAGGAGGGACCGGGGAGCTGTTTTTT.

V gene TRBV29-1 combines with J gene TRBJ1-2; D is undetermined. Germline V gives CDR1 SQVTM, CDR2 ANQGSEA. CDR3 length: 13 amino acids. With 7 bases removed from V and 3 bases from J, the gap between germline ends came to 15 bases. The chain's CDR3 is CSALFGGHYGYTF. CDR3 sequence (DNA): TGCAGCGCCCTCTTTGGAGGGCACTATGGCTACACCTTC.

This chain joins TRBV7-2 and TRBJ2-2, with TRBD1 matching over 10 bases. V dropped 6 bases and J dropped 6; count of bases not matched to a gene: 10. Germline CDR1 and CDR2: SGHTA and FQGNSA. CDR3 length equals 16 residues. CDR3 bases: TGTGCCAGCAGACCTCCGGGACAGGGGTTCCCCGGGGAGCTGTTTTTT. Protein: CASRPPGQGFPGELFF.

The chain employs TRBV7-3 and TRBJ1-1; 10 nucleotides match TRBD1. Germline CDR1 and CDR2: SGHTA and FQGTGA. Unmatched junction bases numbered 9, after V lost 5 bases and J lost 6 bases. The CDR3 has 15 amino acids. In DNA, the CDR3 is TGTGCCAGCAGCGCACATCCCGGGACAGGGGCTGAAGCTTTCTTT. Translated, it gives CASSAHPGTGAEAFF.

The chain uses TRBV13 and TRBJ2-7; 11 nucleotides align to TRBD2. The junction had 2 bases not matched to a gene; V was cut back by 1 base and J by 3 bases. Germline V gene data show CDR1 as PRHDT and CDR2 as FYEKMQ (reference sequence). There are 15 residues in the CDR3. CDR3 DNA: TGTGCCAGCAGCTTAGCAACTAGCGGGAGCTACGAGCAGTACTTC. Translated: CASSLATSGSYEQYF.

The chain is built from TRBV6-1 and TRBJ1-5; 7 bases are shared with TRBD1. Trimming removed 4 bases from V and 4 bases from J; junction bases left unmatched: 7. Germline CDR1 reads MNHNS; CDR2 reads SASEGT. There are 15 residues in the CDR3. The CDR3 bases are TGTGCCAGCAGTGCCCGGACAGGTGATAATCAGCCCCAGCATTTT. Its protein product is CASSARTGDNQPQHF.

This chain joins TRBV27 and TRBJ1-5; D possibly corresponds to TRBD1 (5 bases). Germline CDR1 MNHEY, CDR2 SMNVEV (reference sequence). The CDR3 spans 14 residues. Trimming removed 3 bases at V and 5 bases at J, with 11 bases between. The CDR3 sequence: CASSFRGRYQPQHF. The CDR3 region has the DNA TGTGCCAGCAGTTTCCGGGGGAGGTATCAGCCCCAGCATTTT.

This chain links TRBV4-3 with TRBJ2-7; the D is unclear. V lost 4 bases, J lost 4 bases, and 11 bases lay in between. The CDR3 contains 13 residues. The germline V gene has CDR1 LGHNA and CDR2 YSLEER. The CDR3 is CASSLTSAYEQYF. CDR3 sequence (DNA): TGCGCCAGCAGCCTAACAAGCGCTTACGAGCAGTACTTC.

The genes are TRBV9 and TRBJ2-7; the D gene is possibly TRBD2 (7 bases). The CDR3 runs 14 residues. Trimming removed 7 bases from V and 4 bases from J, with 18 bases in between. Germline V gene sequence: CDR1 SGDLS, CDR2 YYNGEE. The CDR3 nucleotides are TGTGCCAGCGGGAGGGGGGGCGTCAAGTACGAGCAGTACTTC. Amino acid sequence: CASGRGGVKYEQYF.

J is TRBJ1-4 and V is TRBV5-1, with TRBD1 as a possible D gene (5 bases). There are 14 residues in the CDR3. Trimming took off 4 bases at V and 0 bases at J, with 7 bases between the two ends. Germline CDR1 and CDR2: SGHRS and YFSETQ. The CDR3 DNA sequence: TGCGCCAGCAGCCCGACAGCAACTAATGAAAAACTGTTTTTT. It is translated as CASSPTATNEKLFF.

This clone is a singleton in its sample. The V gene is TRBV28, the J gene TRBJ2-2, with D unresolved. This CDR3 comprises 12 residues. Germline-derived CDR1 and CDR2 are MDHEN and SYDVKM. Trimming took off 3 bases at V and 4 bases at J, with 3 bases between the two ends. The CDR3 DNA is TGTGCCAGCAGTTTGGCCACCGGGGAGCTGTTTTTT. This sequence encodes CASSLATGELFF.

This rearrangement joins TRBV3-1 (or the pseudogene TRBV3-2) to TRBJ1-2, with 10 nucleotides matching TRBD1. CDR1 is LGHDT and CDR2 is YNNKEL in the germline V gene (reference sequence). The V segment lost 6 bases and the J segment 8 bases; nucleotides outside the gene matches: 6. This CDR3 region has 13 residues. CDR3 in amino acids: CASRTGGKGGYTF. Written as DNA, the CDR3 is TGTGCCAGCAGGACAGGGGGCAAGGGAGGCTACACCTTC.

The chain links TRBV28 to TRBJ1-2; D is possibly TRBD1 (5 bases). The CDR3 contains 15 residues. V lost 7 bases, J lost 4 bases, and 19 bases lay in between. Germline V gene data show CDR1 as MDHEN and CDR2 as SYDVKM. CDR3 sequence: CASNYLGGGVYGYTF. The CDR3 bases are TGTGCCAGCAACTATCTCGGGGGAGGGGTCTATGGCTACACCTTC.